The next 12 T cell receptor beta chains were all read from a single sample in a study of blood T cells in healthy people across ages (dated by TCRdb to between 2014 and 2016). Libraries were prepared through 5' RACE. Instrument on record: Illumina HiSeq 2500. A second PCR of 7 to 11 cycles was run with a J-beta primer mix and a sample-barcoded 5' primer. TCRdb handled the public reads itself, with Q25 trimming in fastp and clone calling in MiXCR, and kept productive beta chains. Every entry covers one CDR3 protein and lists the most common genes and DNA from its rows. Counted in this sample were 920,000 or so distinct CDR3 sequences; around 43% of them appeared once. Jointly, the top ten make up about 19% of the sample. Sequencing was performed on blood. These receptors were taken from a woman aged 60 to 75 in good health.

The chain employs TRBV11-2 and TRBJ1-3; maybe TRBD1 (6 bases). This CDR3 spans 16 amino acids. V was trimmed by 1 base and J by 0 bases, leaving 10 bases between them. CDR1 is SGHAT, CDR2 FQNNGV, per germline. In DNA, the CDR3 is TGTGCCAGCAGCTTAGGGGCAGGGGTCTCTGGAAACACCATATATTTT. Residues: CASSLGAGVSGNTIYF.

The chain is built from TRBV11-1 and TRBJ1-1, with D perhaps TRBD1 (5 bases). V lost 3 bases, J lost 2 bases, and 13 bases lay in between. Germline V gene lookup returns CDR1 SGHAT and CDR2 FQDESV (reference sequence). This CDR3 has 15 residues. CDR3 DNA sequence: TGTGCCAGCAGCTTTGGGGGAAATGGAAACACTGAAGCTTTCTTT. Encoded protein: CASSFGGNGNTEAFF.

Regarding this clonotype: A much larger clone differs from this one at a single base, so this may be a read error. This chain uses TRBV27 with TRBJ1-2, with 9 bases aligning to TRBD1. This CDR3 has 16 residues. V shed 6 bases and J 4 bases; nucleotides not matched to a gene: 12. Germline CDR1 is MNHEY and CDR2 is SMNVEV (reference sequence). The CDR3 here is CASSAITGGKVYGYTF. As DNA, the CDR3 is TGTGCCAGCAGCGCCATCACAGGGGGCAAGGTCTATGGCTACACCTTC.

The genes are TRBV6-2 or TRBV6-3 and TRBJ2-3, with TRBD2 matching 11 bases. Germline V CDR1 and CDR2: MNHEY, SVGEGT. Trimming at V came to 6 bases and at J to 4 bases, leaving 6 bases not matched to a gene. This CDR3 region has 15 residues. In DNA form, the CDR3 reads TGTGCCAGCAGAAATAGCGGGAGGGGACCAGATACGCAGTATTTT. This translates into CASRNSGRGPDTQYF.

The V and J genes are TRBV7-2 and TRBJ2-1, with 9 bases identical to TRBD2. Germline CDR1 reads SGHTA; CDR2 reads FQGNSA. Germline trimming cut 9 bases from V and 3 bases from J; bases unmatched to any gene: 6. The CDR3 loop spans 14 amino acids. The chain's CDR3 is CASRNSGSYNEQFF. Here the CDR3 DNA reads TGTGCCAGTAGAAATAGCGGGAGCTACAATGAGCAGTTCTTC.

This clonotype was recorded a few times. The genes are TRBV14 and TRBJ2-3; 9 nucleotides align to TRBD2. V lost 1 base to trimming and J lost 6 bases; unmatched junction nucleotides: 8. Germline V gene lookup returns CDR1 SGHDN and CDR2 FVKESK. This CDR3 region has 16 residues. The CDR3: CASSQGESGTSDTQYF. CDR3 nucleotide sequence: TGTGCCAGCAGCCAAGGCGAATCCGGGACTAGCGATACGCAGTATTTT.

This clonotype showed up just a few times. The J gene is TRBJ2-3, the V gene TRBV5-1; D call uncertain. This CDR3 region has 13 residues. The germline CDR1 and CDR2 sequences are SGHRS and YFSETQ. The V and J ends lost 4 bases and 1 base respectively, with 7 bases between them. The CDR3 DNA reads TGCGCCAGCAGCGCTGGCCGCACAGATACGCAGTATTTT. Residues: CASSAGRTDTQYF.

The table lists this clonotype with a count of one. The V call is TRBV6-1, the J call TRBJ2-7; 13 nucleotides line up with TRBD2. Losses at the gene ends were 7 bases for V and 0 bases for J; bases not matched to a gene: 12. This CDR3 has 18 amino acids. The germline V gene has CDR1 MNHNS and CDR2 SASEGT. The CDR3 spells CASKRTSGSSSSSYEQYF. CDR3 coding DNA: TGTGCCAGCAAACGGACTAGCGGGAGTTCCAGCTCCTCCTACGAGCAGTACTTC.

CDR3 sequence reads: CATSEGGGDEQYF. DNA of the CDR3: TGTGCCACCAGTGAGGGGGGTGGCGACGAGCAGTACTTC. The J gene is TRBJ2-5, the V gene TRBV15; D tentatively reads TRBD1 or TRBD2 (6 bases each). The DNA matches TRBJ2-7 better at its end, which makes the J call doubtful. Germline V gene lookup returns CDR1 LNHNV and CDR2 YYDKDF (reference sequence). The CDR3 has 13 residues.

This chain links TRBV29-1 with TRBJ2-1; 7 positions agree with TRBD1. The closer fit of TRBJ2-7 to the DNA end suggests the J call may be wrong. Germline CDR1 and CDR2: SQVTM and ANQGSEA. The CDR3 has 12 amino acids. CDR3 sequence reads: CSVDDRENEQYF. CDR3 coding DNA: TGCAGCGTTGATGACAGGGAGAATGAGCAGTACTTC.

Details on this clonotype: This sequence may be a read error, since a much larger clone differs from it by one base. The rearrangement uses TRBV6-6 and TRBJ1-2; 11 bases agree with TRBD1. Per germline, CDR1 MNHNY and CDR2 SVGAGI (reference sequence). This CDR3 region has 13 residues. Germline trimming cut 11 bases from V and 2 bases from J; bases unmatched to any gene: 4. The CDR3 DNA reads as TGTGCCGGCCGGGACAGGGGGAACTATGGCTACACCTTC. Its translation is CAGRDRGNYGYTF.

The chain combines TRBV6-5 with TRBJ2-7, with 9 bases fitting TRBD1. CDR3 size: 18 residues. Trimming took 2 bases from V and 1 from J; bases not matched to a gene: 12. Germline V CDR1 and CDR2: MNHEY, SVGAGI. In DNA form, the CDR3 reads TGTGCCAGCAGTTACATACCGCCTGGACAGGGGATTTCCTACGAGCAGTACTTC. Translating it yields CASSYIPPGQGISYEQYF.